A selection of T cell receptor beta chains follows, all from one sample in a study of identical twins. TCRdb analysed the 5' RACE reads with MiXCR anew, one entry per CDR3 protein. The table lists 400,000 to 550,000 distinct CDR3 sequences, around 20% of them singletons. This sample was also put to use in a study of T cells expressing NK-cell markers.

Sequenced material: CD4+ T cells sorted from blood. These receptors all come from a woman aged 18-29 years in good health. The conserved cysteine and the conserved F or W are not part of the CDR3 here. Each record gives: CDR3 length, J gene, V gene, CDR3 protein.

12,TRBJ1-1,TRBV5-1,ASSLDRADTEAF
11,TRBJ2-1,TRBV20-1,SACEGPPEEQF
9,TRBJ1-1,TRBV20-1,SAEENTEAF
10,TRBJ1-2,TRBV20-1,SAVDENYGYT
12,TRBJ1-1,TRBV5-1,ASSPGPQNTEAF
13,TRBJ2-7,TRBV6-1,ASSPRLTFSYEQY
13,TRBJ2-1,TRBV2,ASSASAGSYNEQF
12,TRBJ2-3,TRBV20-1,SASSGVISDTQY
14,TRBJ2-2,TRBV7-2,ASSSRRGKGTGELF
12,TRBJ1-1,TRBV5-1,ASSLSGRNTEAF
13,TRBJ1-1,TRBV5-6,ASSSFGTDDNTAF
13,TRBJ1-1,TRBV7-9,ASSPAAWASTEAF
13,TRBJ2-5,TRBV7-2,ASSQSYRTVETQY
13,TRBJ1-1,TRBV12-3/TRBV12-4,ASKLRGHPNTEAF
10,TRBJ2-1,TRBV7-2,ASSLQGYEQF
13,TRBJ2-1,TRBV2,ASSEARPSYNEQF
15,TRBJ2-3,TRBV20-1,SARGGGTGSGTDTQY
11,TRBJ2-7,TRBV7-2,ASSKKGLYEQY
14,TRBJ2-3,TRBV9,ASSVGGRAGGDTQY
13,TRBJ2-3,TRBV12-3/TRBV12-4,ASSLQTGRTDTQY
13,TRBJ1-5,TRBV6-5,ASSYSAFSNQPQH
10,TRBJ2-1,TRBV6-5,ASSASDRVSL
13,TRBJ1-1,TRBV29-1,SVELMGHLNTEAF
13,TRBJ2-1,TRBV18,ASSLPGLAGYEQF
12,TRBJ2-7,TRBV6-1,ASRWTGAIYEQY
14,TRBJ2-3,TRBV20-1,SASGFGAGGKDTQY
13,TRBJ2-1,TRBV6-2/TRBV6-3,ASSTGTSGSGEQF
12,TRBJ2-5,TRBV7-2,ASSLATGRETQY
11,TRBJ1-1,TRBV29-1,SVVGIMNTEAF
10,TRBJ1-6,TRBV9,ASSVGNSPLH
11,TRBJ1-1,TRBV6-5,ASSYEWGWGAF
14,TRBJ2-1,TRBV12-3/TRBV12-4,ASSFRWGTRGDEQF
13,TRBJ2-5,TRBV5-6,ASSLRRLASETQY
14,TRBJ2-6,TRBV14,ASSHRQSSGANVLT
13,TRBJ1-2,TRBV7-9,ASSPYGQGLYGYT
11,TRBJ2-7,TRBV12-3/TRBV12-4,ASSRDAAHEQY
10,TRBJ2-5,TRBV29-1,SLRSGTETQY
14,TRBJ2-3,TRBV20-1,SAPNFSGGSTDTQY
12,TRBJ1-2,TRBV6-1,ASSEQGPNYGYT
11,TRBJ2-7,TRBV20-1,SARGQGDHEQY
14,TRBJ2-1,TRBV12-3/TRBV12-4,ASSFRSGGSSDEQF
12,TRBJ2-1,TRBV5-1,ASSTGQTYNEQF
11,TRBJ2-7,TRBV3-1,ASSPDLRDEQY
14,TRBJ1-2,TRBV5-1,ASSFGTGNGGYGYT
12,TRBJ2-1,TRBV10-3,AISESGARNEQF
11,TRBJ2-7,TRBV20-1,SVQQGQVVEQY
12,TRBJ2-5,TRBV3-1,ASSQGLVPETQY
13,TRBJ2-1,TRBV11-3,ASSLAAAYGNEQF
12,TRBJ2-3,TRBV5-1,ASSLQGIGDTQY
12,TRBJ2-3,TRBV5-5,ASSLADWADTQY
12,TRBJ1-4,TRBV5-6,ASSWGGREEKLF
13,TRBJ2-5,TRBV6-1,ASSRTRGFGETQY
17,TRBJ2-1,TRBV6-5,ASSYLGLAGRSSYNEQF
12,TRBJ1-5,TRBV12-3/TRBV12-4,ATSAPSSNQPQH
13,TRBJ2-2,TRBV27,ASSLDYRNTGELF
11,TRBJ2-1,TRBV6-5,ASSNEGGSRKF
12,TRBJ1-3,TRBV9,ASSQSVSGNTIY
12,TRBJ2-1,TRBV6-1,ASSDSGGLVEQF